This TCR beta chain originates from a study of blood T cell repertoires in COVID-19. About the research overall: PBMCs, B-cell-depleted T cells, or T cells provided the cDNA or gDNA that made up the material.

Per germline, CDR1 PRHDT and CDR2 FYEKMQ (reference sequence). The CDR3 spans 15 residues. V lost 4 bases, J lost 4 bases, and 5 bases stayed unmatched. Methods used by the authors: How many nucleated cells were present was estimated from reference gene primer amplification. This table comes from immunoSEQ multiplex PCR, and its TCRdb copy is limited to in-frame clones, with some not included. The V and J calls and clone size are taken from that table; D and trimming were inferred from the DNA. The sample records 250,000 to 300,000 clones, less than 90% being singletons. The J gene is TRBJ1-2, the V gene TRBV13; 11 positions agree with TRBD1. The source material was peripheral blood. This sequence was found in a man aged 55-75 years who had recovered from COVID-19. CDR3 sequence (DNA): TGTGCCAGCAGCTCAAGGACAGGGGGCGGCTATGGCTACACCTTC. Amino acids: CASSSRTGGGYGYTF.